The clone carrying this TCR beta chain was found a few times. Its cognate antigen is unknown. CDR3 length: 16 residues. CDR1 is SNHLY, CDR2 FYNNEI, per germline. The V segment lost 4 bases and the J segment 4 bases; nucleotides outside the gene matches: 4. TCRdb processed the 5' RACE reads anew with MiXCR; each CDR3 protein has one entry. The table records around 500,000 distinct CDR3 sequences, less than 25% of them present only once. This specimen belongs to a study of T cells after yellow fever vaccination. Notes on the study in general: Repertoires obtained by FACS sorting could include abundant clonotypes that entered as contaminants from the bulk population. Faster peaking, at day 5 versus 15, marked a secondary response that was weaker. Primary-vaccination clones mostly resurfaced post-booster (around 96% CD4, about 87% CD8).

This receptor was taken from a man aged 18 to 30 who received the YFV17D yellow fever vaccine. The genes are TRBV2 and TRBJ2-6, with 10 bases that match TRBD1. The sample was PBMCs, taken 21 days after the first yellow fever vaccination. CDR3 in amino acids: CASSGQGASGANVLTF. CDR3 DNA: TGTGCCAGCAGTGGACAGGGGGCGTCAGGGGCCAACGTCCTGACTTTC.